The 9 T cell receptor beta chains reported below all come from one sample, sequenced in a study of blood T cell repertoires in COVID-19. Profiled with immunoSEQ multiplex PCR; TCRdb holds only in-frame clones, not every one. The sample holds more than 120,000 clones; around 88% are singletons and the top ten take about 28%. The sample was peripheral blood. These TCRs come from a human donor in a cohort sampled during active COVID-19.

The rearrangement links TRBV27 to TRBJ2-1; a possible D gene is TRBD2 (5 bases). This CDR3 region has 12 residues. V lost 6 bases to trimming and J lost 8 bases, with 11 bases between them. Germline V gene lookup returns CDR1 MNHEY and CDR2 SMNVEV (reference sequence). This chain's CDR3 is CASSLLGDEQFF. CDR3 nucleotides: TGTGCCAGCAGCCTCCTCGGGGATGAGCAGTTCTTC.

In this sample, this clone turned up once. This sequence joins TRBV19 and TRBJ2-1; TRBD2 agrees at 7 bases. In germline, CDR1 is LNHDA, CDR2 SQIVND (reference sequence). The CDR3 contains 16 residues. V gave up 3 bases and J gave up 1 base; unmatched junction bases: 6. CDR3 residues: CASSMGGGSSYNEQFF. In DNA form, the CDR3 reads TGTGCCAGTAGTATGGGGGGGGGTTCTTCCTACAATGAGCAGTTCTTC.

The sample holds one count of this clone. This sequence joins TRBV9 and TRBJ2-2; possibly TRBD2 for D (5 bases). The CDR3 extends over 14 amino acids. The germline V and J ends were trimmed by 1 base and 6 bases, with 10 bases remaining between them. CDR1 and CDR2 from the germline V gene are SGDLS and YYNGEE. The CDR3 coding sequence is TGTGCCAGCAGCGTAACGGGGTCCCCCGGGGAGCTGTTTTTT. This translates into CASSVTGSPGELFF.

The CDR3 loop reads CASSSPDGEGEKLFF. The DNA for the CDR3 is TGTGCCAGCAGTTCTCCCGATGGAGAGGGTGAAAAACTGTTTTTT. The chain carries TRBV3-1 (or the pseudogene TRBV3-2) and TRBJ1-4; D gene unclear. This CDR3 is 15 amino acids long. V lost 6 bases, J lost 7 bases, and 18 bases lay in between. CDR1 is LGHDT and CDR2 is YNNKEL in the germline V gene (reference sequence).

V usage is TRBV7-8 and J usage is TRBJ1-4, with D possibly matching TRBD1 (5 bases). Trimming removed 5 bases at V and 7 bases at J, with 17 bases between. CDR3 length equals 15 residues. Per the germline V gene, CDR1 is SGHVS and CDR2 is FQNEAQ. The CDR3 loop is CASSPHGGVGEKLFF. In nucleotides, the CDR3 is TGTGCCAGCAGCCCCCATGGGGGGGTCGGTGAAAAACTGTTTTTT. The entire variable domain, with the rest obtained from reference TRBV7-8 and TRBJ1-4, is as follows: GAGVSQSPRYKVAKRGQDVALRCDPISGHVSLFWYQQALGQGPEFLTYFQNEAQLDKSGLPSDRFFAERPEGSVSTLKIQRTQQEDSAVYLCASSPHGGVGEKLFFGSGTQLSVL.

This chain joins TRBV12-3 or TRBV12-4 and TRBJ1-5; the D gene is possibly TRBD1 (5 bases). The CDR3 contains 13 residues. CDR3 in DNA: TGTGCAGCGGGCCTCGGGGGGAATCAGCCCCAGCATTTT. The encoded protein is CAAGLGGNQPQHF.

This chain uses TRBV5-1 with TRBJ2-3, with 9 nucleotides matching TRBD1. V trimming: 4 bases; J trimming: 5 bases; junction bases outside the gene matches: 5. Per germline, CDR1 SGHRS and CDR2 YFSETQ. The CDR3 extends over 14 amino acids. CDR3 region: CASSTQGAIDTQYF. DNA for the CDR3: TGCGCCAGCAGCACACAGGGGGCCATAGATACGCAGTATTTT.

The CDR3 DNA reads as TGTGCCAGCAGTCCAAGGACAGGAATCTACAATGAGCAGTTCTTC. As protein: CASSPRTGIYNEQFF. The V and J genes are TRBV6-5 and TRBJ2-1; 7 bases are shared with TRBD1. Germline assignment: CDR1 MNHEY and CDR2 SVGAGI. With 5 bases clipped from V and 3 bases from J, the junction kept 7 bases outside the gene matches. The CDR3 has 15 residues.

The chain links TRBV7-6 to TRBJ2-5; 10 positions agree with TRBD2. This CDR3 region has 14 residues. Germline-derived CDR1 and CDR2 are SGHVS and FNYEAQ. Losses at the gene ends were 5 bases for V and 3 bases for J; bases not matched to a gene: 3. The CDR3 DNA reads TGTGCCAGCAGCCTGGGGACTAGCGAAGAGACCCAGTACTTC. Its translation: CASSLGTSEETQYF.